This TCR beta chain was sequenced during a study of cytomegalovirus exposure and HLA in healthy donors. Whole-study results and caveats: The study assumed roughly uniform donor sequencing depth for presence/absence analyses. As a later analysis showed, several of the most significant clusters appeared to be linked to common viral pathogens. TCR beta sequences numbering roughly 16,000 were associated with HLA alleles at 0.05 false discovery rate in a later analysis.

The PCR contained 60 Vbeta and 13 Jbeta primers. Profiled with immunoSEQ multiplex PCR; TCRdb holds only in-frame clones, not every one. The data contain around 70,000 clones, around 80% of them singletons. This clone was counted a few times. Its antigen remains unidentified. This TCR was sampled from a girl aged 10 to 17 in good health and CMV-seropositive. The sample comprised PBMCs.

Written as DNA, the CDR3 is TGTGCCAGCAGTCCAAGGGGGCACCAGCCCCAGCATTTT. Residues: CASSPRGHQPQHF. The J gene is TRBJ1-5, the V gene TRBV6-5; 7 positions agree with TRBD1. With V trimmed by 5 bases and J by 7 bases, 5 bases remained unmatched. Germline CDR1 MNHEY, CDR2 SVGAGI. CDR3 length: 13 residues.